This TCR beta chain was identified in a study of cytomegalovirus exposure and HLA in healthy donors. Notes on the study in general: The investigators catalogued 164 TCR beta chains as cytomegalovirus-associated. A later analysis reportedly found fewer N-insertions in an Asian-associated ancestry cluster than the roughly 700-donor mean.

From germline, CDR1 is SGHRS and CDR2 YFSETQ. V gave up 3 bases and J gave up 1 base; unmatched junction bases: 5. The CDR3 is 15 residues long. To note about this clone: Its specificity is unknown.

The PCR employed 60 Vbeta primers together with 13 Jbeta primers. The assay was immunoSEQ multiplex PCR, and TCRdb's table has in-frame clones only and misses some. Among around 200,000 clones listed, 75% to 80% were seen once. The sample comprised PBMCs. The receptor was isolated from a male donor in good health and CMV-seronegative. The chain links TRBV5-1 to TRBJ1-1, with TRBD1 identical over 8 bases. The CDR3: CASSWTGNQNTEAFF. Written as DNA, the CDR3 is TGCGCCAGCAGCTGGACAGGGAACCAGAACACTGAAGCTTTCTTT. Together with reference TRBV5-1 and TRBJ1-1, the CDR3 gives the full variable domain: KAGVTQTPRYLIKTRGQQVTLSCSPISGHRSVSWYQQTPGQGLQFLFEYFSETQRNKGNFPGRFSGRQFSNSRSEMNVSTLELGDSALYLCASSWTGNQNTEAFFGQGTRLTVV.